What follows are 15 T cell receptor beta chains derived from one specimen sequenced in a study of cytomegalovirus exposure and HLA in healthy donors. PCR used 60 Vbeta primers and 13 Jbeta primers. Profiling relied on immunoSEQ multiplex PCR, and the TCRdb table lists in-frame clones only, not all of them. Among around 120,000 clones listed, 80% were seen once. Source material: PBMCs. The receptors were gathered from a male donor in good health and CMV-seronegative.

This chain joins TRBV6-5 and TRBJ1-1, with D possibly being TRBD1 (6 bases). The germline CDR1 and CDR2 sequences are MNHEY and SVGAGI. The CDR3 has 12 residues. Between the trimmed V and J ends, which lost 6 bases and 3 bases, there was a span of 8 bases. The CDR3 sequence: CASSQGHTEAFF. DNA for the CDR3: TGTGCCAGCAGCCAGGGGCACACTGAAGCTTTCTTT.

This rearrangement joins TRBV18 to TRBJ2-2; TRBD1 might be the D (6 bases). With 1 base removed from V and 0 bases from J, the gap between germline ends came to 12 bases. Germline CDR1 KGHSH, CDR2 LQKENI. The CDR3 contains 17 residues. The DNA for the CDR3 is TGTGCCAGCTCACCACGCCCAAAGGGGGCGAACACCGGGGAGCTGTTTTTT. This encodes CASSPRPKGANTGELFF.

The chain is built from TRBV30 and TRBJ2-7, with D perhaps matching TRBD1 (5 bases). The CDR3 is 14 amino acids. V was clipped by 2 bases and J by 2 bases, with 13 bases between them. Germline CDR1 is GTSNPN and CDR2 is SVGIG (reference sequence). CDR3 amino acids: CAWSTQVEPYEQYF. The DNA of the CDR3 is TGTGCCTGGAGTACACAGGTTGAACCCTACGAGCAGTACTTC.

CDR3: CSVETSGRQNTGELFF. CDR3 nucleotides: TGCAGCGTGGAGACTAGCGGGAGGCAAAACACCGGGGAGCTGTTTTTT. The chain links TRBV29-1 to TRBJ2-2; 13 bases fit TRBD2. The germline V gene has CDR1 SQVTM and CDR2 ANQGSEA. The CDR3 extends over 16 amino acids. V lost 6 bases to trimming and J lost 2 bases; unmatched junction nucleotides: 6.

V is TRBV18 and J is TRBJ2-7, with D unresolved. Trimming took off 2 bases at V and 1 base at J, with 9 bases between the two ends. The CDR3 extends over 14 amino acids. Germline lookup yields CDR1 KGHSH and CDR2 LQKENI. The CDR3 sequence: CASSPVQASYEQYF. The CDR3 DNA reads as TGTGCCAGCTCACCAGTCCAGGCATCCTACGAGCAGTACTTC.

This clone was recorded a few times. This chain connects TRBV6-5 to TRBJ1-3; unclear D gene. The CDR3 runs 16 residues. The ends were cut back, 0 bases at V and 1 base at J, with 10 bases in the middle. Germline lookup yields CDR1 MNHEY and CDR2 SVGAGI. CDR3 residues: CASSYSGVLSGNTIYF. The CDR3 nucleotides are TGTGCCAGCAGTTACTCCGGGGTTTTATCTGGAAACACCATATATTTT.

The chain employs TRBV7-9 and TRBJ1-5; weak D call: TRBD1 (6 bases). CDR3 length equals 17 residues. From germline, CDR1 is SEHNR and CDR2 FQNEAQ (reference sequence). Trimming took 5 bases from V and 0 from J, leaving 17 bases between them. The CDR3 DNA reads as TGTGCCAGCAGCCGGACGTTGGGGACATCTAGCAATCAGCCCCAGCATTTT. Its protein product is CASSRTLGTSSNQPQHF.

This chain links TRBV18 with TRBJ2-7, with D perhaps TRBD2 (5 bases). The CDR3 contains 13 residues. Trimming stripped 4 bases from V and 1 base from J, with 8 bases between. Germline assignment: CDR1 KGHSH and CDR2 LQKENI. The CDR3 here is CASSRRDSYEQYF. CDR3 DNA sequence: TGTGCCAGCTCACGCCGGGATTCCTACGAGCAGTACTTC.

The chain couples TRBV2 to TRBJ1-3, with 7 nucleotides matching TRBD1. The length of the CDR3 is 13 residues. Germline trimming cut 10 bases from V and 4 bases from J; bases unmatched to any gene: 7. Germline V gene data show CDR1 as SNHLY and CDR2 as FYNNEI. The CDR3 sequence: CATQTGSGNTIYF. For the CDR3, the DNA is TGTGCCACTCAGACAGGGTCGGGAAACACCATATATTTT.

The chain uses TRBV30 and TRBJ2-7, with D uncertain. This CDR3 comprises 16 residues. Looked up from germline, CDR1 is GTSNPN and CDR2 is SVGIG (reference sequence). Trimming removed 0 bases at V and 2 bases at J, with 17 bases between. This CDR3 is CAWSVRSTASPYEQYF. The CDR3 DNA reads TGTGCCTGGAGTGTACGTTCTACTGCATCCCCCTACGAGCAGTACTTC.

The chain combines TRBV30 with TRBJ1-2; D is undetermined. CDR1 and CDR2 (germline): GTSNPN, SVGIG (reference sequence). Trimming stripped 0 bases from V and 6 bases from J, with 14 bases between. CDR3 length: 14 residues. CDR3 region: CAWSVGRRENGYTF. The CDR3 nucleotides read TGTGCCTGGAGTGTAGGAAGGAGGGAAAATGGCTACACCTTC. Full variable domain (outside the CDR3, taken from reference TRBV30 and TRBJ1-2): SQTIHQWPATLVQPVGSPLSLECTVEGTSNPNLYWYRQAAGRGLQLLFYSVGIGQISSEVPQNLSASRPQDRQFILSSKKLLLSDSGFYLCAWSVGRRENGYTFGSGTRLTVV.

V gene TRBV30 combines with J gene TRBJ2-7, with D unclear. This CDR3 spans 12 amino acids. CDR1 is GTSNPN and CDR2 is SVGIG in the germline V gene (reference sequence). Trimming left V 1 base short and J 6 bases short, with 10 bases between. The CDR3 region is CAWSDQLSEQYF. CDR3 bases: TGTGCCTGGAGTGATCAACTTAGCGAGCAGTACTTC. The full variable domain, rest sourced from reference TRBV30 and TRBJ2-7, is SQTIHQWPATLVQPVGSPLSLECTVEGTSNPNLYWYRQAAGRGLQLLFYSVGIGQISSEVPQNLSASRPQDRQFILSSKKLLLSDSGFYLCAWSDQLSEQYFGPGTRLTVT.

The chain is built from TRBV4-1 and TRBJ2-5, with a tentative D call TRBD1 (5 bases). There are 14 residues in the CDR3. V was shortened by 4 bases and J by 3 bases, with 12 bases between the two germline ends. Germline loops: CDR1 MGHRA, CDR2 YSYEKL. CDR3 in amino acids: CASSPGLREETQYF. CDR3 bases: TGCGCCAGCAGCCCGGGTCTCAGGGAAGAGACCCAGTACTTC.

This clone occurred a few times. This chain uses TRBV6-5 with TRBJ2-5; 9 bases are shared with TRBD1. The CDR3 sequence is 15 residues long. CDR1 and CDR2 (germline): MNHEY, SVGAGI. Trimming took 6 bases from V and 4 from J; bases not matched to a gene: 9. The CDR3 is CASRPHRGLRETQYF. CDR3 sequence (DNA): TGTGCCAGCAGGCCCCACAGGGGGCTAAGAGAGACCCAGTACTTC.

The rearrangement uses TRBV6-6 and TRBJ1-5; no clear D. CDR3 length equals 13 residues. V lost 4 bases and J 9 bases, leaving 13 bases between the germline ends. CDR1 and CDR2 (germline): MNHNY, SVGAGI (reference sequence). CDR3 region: CASSSQVGVPQHF. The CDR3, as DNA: TGTGCCAGCAGTTCGCAGGTCGGGGTGCCCCAGCATTTT.